Below, one T cell receptor (beta chain) is given with its context. Under the authors' procedure: Reference gene primer amplification gave estimated nucleated cell counts. Assay used: immunoSEQ multiplex PCR; TCRdb lists only in-frame clones, some missing. The V and J calls and the clone size are those of that table, but D and trimming were determined from the DNA. The sample includes about 210,000 clones, over 75% of them seen just once. These data come from a study of blood T cell repertoires in COVID-19. At the level of the study: The origin of the acute and convalescent COVID-19 samples was the United States, Italy and Spain. The analysed material was cDNA or gDNA that came from T cells, B-cell-depleted T cells, or PBMCs.

V was trimmed by 0 bases and J by 7 bases, leaving 13 bases between them. Germline CDR1 is SGDLS and CDR2 is YYNGEE. This CDR3 has 15 amino acids. The chain has TRBV9 and TRBJ2-2; possibly TRBD2 for D (5 bases). This clonotype was obtained from a woman aged 35 to 49 with acute or convalescent COVID-19. The sequenced material came from peripheral blood. Here the CDR3 reads CASSVAGGIGGELFF. The CDR3 coding sequence is TGTGCCAGCAGCGTAGCAGGAGGAATTGGCGGGGAGCTGTTTTTT.